Shown below are 27 T cell receptor beta chains from a single sample sequenced in a study of response to subunit inactivated influenza vaccine. TCRdb ran MiXCR on the RT-PCR reads and lists one entry per CDR3 protein. The sample contains 800,000 or so distinct CDR3 sequences, 21% of which appear only once. The sequencing here drew on PBMCs from blood, taken more than 4 days after vaccination. These TCRs come from a man aged 50-59 years who received an inactivated influenza vaccine.

V is TRBV12-3 or TRBV12-4 and J is TRBJ2-1; maybe TRBD2 (6 bases). This CDR3 is 18 amino acids long. Deletions cut 0 bases from V and 0 bases from J, with 15 bases between. CDR3 in DNA: TGTGCCAGCAGTTTAGCGGGGGGTGGGGAGAGCTCCTACAATGAGCAGTTCTTC. It codes for CASSLAGGGESSYNEQFF.

This rearrangement joins TRBV20-1 to TRBJ1-6; D uncertain. From germline, CDR1 is DFQATT and CDR2 SNEGSKA (reference sequence). CDR3 length equals 15 residues. Trimming took off 1 base at V and 0 bases at J, with 7 bases between the two ends. The CDR3 reads CSARASYSYNSPLHF. Written as DNA, the CDR3 is TGCAGTGCTAGAGCCTCCTACTCCTATAATTCACCCCTCCACTTT.

The chain has TRBV10-2 and TRBJ2-4, with a tentative D call TRBD1 (6 bases). The V gene lost 4 bases and the J gene lost 1 base, with 14 bases spanning the gap. The CDR3 sequence is 16 residues long. Germline CDR1 is WSHSY and CDR2 is SAAADI. For the CDR3, the DNA is TGCGCCAGCAGTGGTATAGGTCAGGGGGCCAAAAACATTCAGTACTTC. Translating it yields CASSGIGQGAKNIQYF.

This clonotype was counted only a few times. This sequence joins TRBV20-1 and TRBJ1-2; D might be TRBD1 (5 bases). The CDR3 covers 13 residues. Germline lookup yields CDR1 DFQATT and CDR2 SNEGSKA (reference sequence). V was clipped by 5 bases and J by 8 bases, with 18 bases between them. CDR3 amino acids: CSARPGHLGGYTF. CDR3 in DNA: TGCAGTGCTCGCCCCGGACACCTTGGGGGCTACACCTTC.

The chain couples TRBV12-3 or TRBV12-4 to TRBJ1-2; D possibly corresponds to TRBD1 (6 bases). V was shortened by 4 bases and J by 12 bases, with 15 bases between the two germline ends. The CDR3 loop spans 12 amino acids. The CDR3 protein is CASSSFAGDHTF. CDR3 nucleotides: TGTGCCAGCAGTTCTTTTGCAGGGGACCACACCTTC.

The table lists this clonotype with many counts. The chain is built from TRBV29-1 and TRBJ2-7; D is uncertain. Germline values: CDR1 SQVTM, CDR2 ANQGSEA. The CDR3 sequence is 13 residues long. Trimming took 6 bases from V and 5 from J, leaving 17 bases between them. CDR3 residues: CSVARGSIDEQYF. CDR3 nucleotide sequence: TGCAGCGTCGCGCGCGGTAGTATAGACGAGCAGTACTTC.

The chain is built from TRBV5-1 and TRBJ1-1; 8 bases agree with TRBD1. Germline V gives CDR1 SGHRS, CDR2 YFSETQ. V lost 3 bases to trimming and J lost 5 bases; unmatched junction nucleotides: 9. The CDR3 loop spans 15 amino acids. CDR3 loop: CASSSTGQGRTEAFF. CDR3 sequence (DNA): TGCGCCAGCAGCTCTACTGGACAGGGAAGGACTGAAGCTTTCTTT.

This clonotype has just a few counts. The chain employs TRBV2 and TRBJ2-7, with 8 bases aligning to TRBD2. CDR1 and CDR2 (germline): SNHLY, FYNNEI. CDR3 length: 13 residues. After removal of 6 bases from V and 4 bases from J, the junction contained 5 bases not matched to a gene. CDR3 residues: CASRSTSGYEQYF. In DNA form, the CDR3 reads TGTGCCAGCAGGTCTACTAGCGGATACGAGCAGTACTTC.

This sequence joins TRBV29-1 and TRBJ2-3; 12 bases match TRBD2. Losses at the gene ends were 6 bases for V and 4 bases for J; bases not matched to a gene: 5. Germline-derived CDR1 and CDR2 are SQVTM and ANQGSEA. This CDR3 has 14 amino acids. CDR3 loop: CSVGTSGWADTQYF. The CDR3 DNA is TGCAGCGTGGGGACTAGCGGGTGGGCAGATACGCAGTATTTT.

The chain combines TRBV27 with TRBJ2-7, with D possibly being TRBD2 (6 bases). There are 13 residues in the CDR3. CDR1 is MNHEY and CDR2 is SMNVEV in the germline V gene (reference sequence). Trimming removed 5 bases from V and 4 bases from J, with 12 bases in between. DNA of the CDR3: TGTGCCAGCAGTCCGGGAGAAAAATACGAGCAGTACTTC. This sequence encodes CASSPGEKYEQYF.

There are a few counts of this clonotype. The V call is TRBV29-1, the J call TRBJ2-3; D is possibly TRBD2 (5 bases). With 5 bases removed from V and 4 bases from J, the gap between germline ends came to 19 bases. The CDR3 covers 15 residues. Per the germline V gene, CDR1 is SQVTM and CDR2 is ANQGSEA. The CDR3 sequence is CSVTPGSRGADTQYF. CDR3 nucleotide sequence: TGCAGCGTTACTCCGGGCAGCCGGGGAGCAGATACGCAGTATTTT.

This clonotype was counted between two and nine times. The rearrangement links TRBV20-1 to TRBJ2-5, with D maybe TRBD1 (5 bases). The CDR3 runs 15 residues. Trimming pared 5 bases from V and 4 bases from J, leaving 20 bases between. Germline V lookup: CDR1 DFQATT, CDR2 SNEGSKA (reference sequence). CDR3 protein: CSALVTRDMLETQYF. CDR3 sequence (DNA): TGCAGTGCTTTAGTGACCAGGGATATGCTAGAGACCCAGTACTTC.

Only a few counts were recorded for this clonotype. V is TRBV24-1 and J is TRBJ2-3, with 7 bases lining up with TRBD1. CDR1 is KGHDR, CDR2 SFDVKD, per germline. J lost 10 bases, V lost 5 bases, and 8 bases had no gene match. This CDR3 has 13 residues. The CDR3 DNA is TGTGCCACCAGTGCCAGGGACAGCGGCTCGCAGTATTTT. Its protein is CATSARDSGSQYF.

The CDR3 DNA sequence: TGCGCCAGCAGCCAAGATGAGACAGCCTACGAGCAGTACTTC. Translating gives CASSQDETAYEQYF. V usage is TRBV4-1 and J usage is TRBJ2-7, with D tentatively TRBD1 (5 bases). Per germline, CDR1 MGHRA and CDR2 YSYEKL. The ends were cut back, 0 bases at V and 2 bases at J, with 8 bases in the middle. The CDR3 length is 14 residues.

This clonotype was observed a few times. The rearrangement joins TRBV7-2 to TRBJ2-4; 13 nucleotides agree with TRBD2. This CDR3 region has 16 residues. Trimming removed 5 bases from V and 7 bases from J; junction bases left unmatched: 8. Germline CDR1 reads SGHTA; CDR2 reads FQGNSA. CDR3 in amino acids: CASSARLAGGGNIQYF. The CDR3 nucleotides read TGTGCCAGCAGCGCTCGACTAGCGGGGGGCGGGAACATTCAGTACTTC.

The chain is built from TRBV12-3 or TRBV12-4 and TRBJ2-2; D ambiguous. With 5 bases removed from V and 0 bases from J, the gap between germline ends came to 13 bases. The CDR3 loop spans 16 amino acids. The CDR3 region is CASSPEDLANTGELFF. In DNA form, the CDR3 reads TGTGCCAGCAGTCCCGAGGATCTTGCGAACACCGGGGAGCTGTTTTTT.

This chain connects TRBV20-1 to TRBJ2-7; D is uncertain. Germline CDR1 and CDR2: DFQATT and SNEGSKA (reference sequence). The CDR3 contains 12 residues. Between the trimmed V and J ends, which lost 5 bases and 3 bases, there was a span of 11 bases. CDR3: CSAASINYEQYF. The CDR3 DNA is TGCAGTGCTGCTTCTATAAACTACGAGCAGTACTTC.

This clonotype has more than one count but fewer than ten. This rearrangement joins TRBV12-3 or TRBV12-4 to TRBJ1-2; D gene uncertain. CDR3 length: 13 residues. V was pared by 5 bases and J by 7 bases, with 14 bases between. The CDR3 bases are TGTGCCAGCAGTCGTGACTGGGCGTTTGGCTACACCTTC. Its translation is CASSRDWAFGYTF.

The sample holds a few counts of this clonotype. V is TRBV7-2 and J is TRBJ1-4, with D perhaps TRBD1 (5 bases). Germline-derived CDR1 and CDR2 are SGHTA and FQGNSA. V was shortened by 5 bases and J by 14 bases, with 18 bases between the two germline ends. This CDR3 is built from 13 residues. The CDR3 DNA reads as TGTGCCAGCAGCCTGGGACGGCCCGATACGCTGTTTTTT. Translated: CASSLGRPDTLFF.

The V and J genes are TRBV6-1 and TRBJ1-6, with 10 bases aligning to TRBD1. Trimming removed 6 bases from V and 4 bases from J; junction bases left unmatched: 6. Germline-derived CDR1 and CDR2 are MNHNS and SASEGT. This CDR3 region has 16 residues. CDR3 sequence: CASRNRDRGYNSPLHF. CDR3 nucleotide sequence: TGTGCCAGCAGAAACCGGGACAGGGGTTATAATTCACCCCTCCACTTT.

In its sample, this clonotype was seen a few times. V is TRBV20-1 and J is TRBJ2-4; D is ambiguous. This CDR3 comprises 15 residues. The germline V and J ends were trimmed by 6 bases and 0 bases, with 15 bases remaining between them. The V gene's germline CDR1 is DFQATT and CDR2 SNEGSKA (reference sequence). In nucleotides, the CDR3 is TGCAGTGCAGACAACAGATTCCTAGCCAAAAACATTCAGTACTTC. This sequence encodes CSADNRFLAKNIQYF.

This clonotype occurred a few times. This chain joins TRBV12-3 or TRBV12-4 and TRBJ2-2, with TRBD1 as a possible D gene (6 bases). V was shortened by 7 bases and J by 2 bases, with 23 bases between the two germline ends. The CDR3 is 18 amino acids. The CDR3 coding sequence is TGTGCCAGCACCCCTCTAGGCACGGACAGCGACAACACCGGGGAGCTGTTTTTT. It encodes CASTPLGTDSDNTGELFF.

This clonotype was seen at least ten times. This chain uses TRBV20-1 with TRBJ2-2; D remains unclear. The CDR3 has 15 amino acids. Trimming stripped 0 bases from V and 4 bases from J, with 12 bases between. CDR1 is DFQATT and CDR2 is SNEGSKA in the germline V gene (reference sequence). The CDR3 sequence is CSARDHKGFTGELFF. Written as DNA, the CDR3 is TGCAGTGCTAGAGATCACAAGGGTTTCACCGGGGAGCTGTTTTTT.

This clonotype was detected only a few times. The chain uses TRBV6-6 and TRBJ1-2; possibly TRBD1 for D (6 bases). The germline V gene encodes CDR1 MNHNY and CDR2 SVGAGI (reference sequence). The V gene lost 6 bases and the J gene lost 8 bases, with 16 bases spanning the gap. The CDR3 runs to 13 residues. CDR3 nucleotides: TGTGCCAGCAGGAAACGACAGGAGAACGGCTACACCTTC. It translates to CASRKRQENGYTF.

This clonotype was counted a few times. The chain has TRBV6-1 and TRBJ1-3, with TRBD1 identical over 11 bases. Looked up from germline, CDR1 is MNHNS and CDR2 is SASEGT. The CDR3 length is 15 residues. Trimming at V came to 6 bases and at J to 8 bases, leaving 9 bases not matched to a gene. CDR3 loop: CASRPGQGVQDTIYF. The CDR3 bases are TGTGCCAGCAGGCCGGGACAGGGGGTCCAAGACACCATATATTTT.

The chain uses TRBV6-1 and TRBJ2-7, with TRBD1 identical over 8 bases. The CDR3 consists of 14 residues. V was pared by 2 bases and J by 3 bases, with 3 bases of the junction left unmatched. Germline CDR1 reads MNHNS; CDR2 reads SASEGT. The CDR3 DNA reads TGTGCCAGCAGTGAAAAAGGACAGGGCTACGAGCAGTACTTC. It codes for CASSEKGQGYEQYF.

This chain connects TRBV9 to TRBJ2-7, with a tentative D call TRBD2 (5 bases). The CDR3 loop spans 15 amino acids. The V gene lost 2 bases and the J gene lost 3 bases, with 15 bases spanning the gap. The V gene's germline CDR1 is SGDLS and CDR2 YYNGEE. The CDR3 loop reads CASSVSASQGYEQYF. The CDR3 nucleotides read TGTGCCAGCAGCGTTTCGGCTAGCCAAGGCTACGAGCAGTACTTC.